The 5 T cell receptor beta chains below were found in one sample sequenced in a study of blood T cell repertoires in COVID-19. TCRdb's table, derived via immunoSEQ multiplex PCR, lists solely in-frame clones and lacks some. The sample holds 30,000 to 35,000 clones; approximately 91% are singletons and the top ten take roughly 7.7%. Sequencing was carried out using peripheral blood. All receptors come from a man aged 55 to 70 with COVID-19, enrolled during active disease.

The rearrangement links TRBV11-2 to TRBJ1-4; perhaps TRBD1 as D (6 bases). The V end lost 1 base, the J end lost 7 bases, and 16 bases lay between the germline ends. From germline, CDR1 is SGHAT and CDR2 FQNNGV. This CDR3 is built from 16 residues. The DNA of the CDR3 is TGTGCCAGCAGCTTAGGTGGTCAGGGGATGAGTGAAAAACTGTTTTTT. Translation gives CASSLGGQGMSEKLFF.

V usage is TRBV7-2 and J usage is TRBJ2-7, with 11 bases that match TRBD1. Germline V lookup: CDR1 SGHTA, CDR2 FQGNSA. V gave up 4 bases and J gave up 4 bases; unmatched junction bases: 6. This CDR3 has 15 residues. The CDR3 sequence is CASSSRGTGGYEQYF. The CDR3 DNA sequence: TGTGCCAGCAGCTCAAGAGGGACAGGGGGTTACGAGCAGTACTTC.

The CDR3 DNA is TGTGCCAGCAGCTCATACAGGACCTCGGCCCCCTACGAGCAGTACTTC. Translated: CASSSYRTSAPYEQYF. The gene calls are TRBV5-6 and TRBJ2-7; tentative D call: TRBD1 (5 bases). Trimming took 3 bases from V and 2 from J, leaving 18 bases between them. Germline V gene sequence: CDR1 SGHDT, CDR2 YYEEEE. The CDR3 totals 16 residues.

This sequence joins TRBV10-1 and TRBJ1-2; 11 nucleotides align to TRBD1. CDR3 length: 14 amino acids. V lost 6 bases to trimming and J lost 10 bases; unmatched junction nucleotides: 10. Germline CDR1 reads WNHNN; CDR2 reads SYGVQD (reference sequence). The CDR3 is CASSAGTGGGDYTF. For the CDR3, the DNA is TGCGCCAGCAGCGCCGGGACAGGGGGAGGTGACTACACCTTC.

The chain couples TRBV4-1 to TRBJ1-2; TRBD1 might be the D (5 bases). The V and J ends lost 4 bases and 2 bases respectively, with 14 bases between them. This CDR3 has 15 residues. The germline V gene encodes CDR1 MGHRA and CDR2 YSYEKL. In DNA form, the CDR3 reads TGCGCCAGCAGCCTTACGACAGATACCAACTATGGCTACACCTTC. It codes for CASSLTTDTNYGYTF.